This TCR beta chain was sequenced in a study of blood T cell repertoires in COVID-19. Across the study: T cells, B-cell-depleted T cells, or PBMCs supplied cDNA or gDNA.

V lost 0 bases to trimming and J lost 2 bases; unmatched junction nucleotides: 5. The CDR3 is 16 amino acids. Germline assignment: CDR1 MGHRA and CDR2 YSYEKL. Using immunoSEQ multiplex PCR, the repertoire was profiled, and TCRdb retains in-frame clones only, with some absent. The table lists around 160,000 clones, around 87% of them singletons. Which cohort a participant joined came from the clinical history participants gave. The chain combines TRBV4-1 with TRBJ2-7, with 9 positions matching TRBD1. Sequenced input: PBMCs or T cells enriched from blood (not recorded which). The sequence came from a woman aged 40 to 50 who had been exposed to COVID-19. CDR3 region: CASSQETGGLTYEQYF. In DNA, the CDR3 is TGCGCCAGCAGCCAAGAAACAGGGGGCCTTACCTACGAGCAGTACTTC.